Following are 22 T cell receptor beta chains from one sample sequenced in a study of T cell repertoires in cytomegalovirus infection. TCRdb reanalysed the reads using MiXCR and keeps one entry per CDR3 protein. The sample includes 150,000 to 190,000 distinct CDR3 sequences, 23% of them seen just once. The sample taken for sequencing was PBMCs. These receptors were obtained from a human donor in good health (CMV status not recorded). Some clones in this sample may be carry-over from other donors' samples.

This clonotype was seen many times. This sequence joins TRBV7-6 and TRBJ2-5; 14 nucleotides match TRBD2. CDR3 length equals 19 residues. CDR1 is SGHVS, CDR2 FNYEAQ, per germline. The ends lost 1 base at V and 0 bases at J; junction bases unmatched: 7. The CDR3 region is CASSLEYGTSGSYQETQYF. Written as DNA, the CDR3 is TGTGCCAGCAGCTTAGAGTACGGGACTAGCGGGAGCTACCAAGAGACCCAGTACTTC. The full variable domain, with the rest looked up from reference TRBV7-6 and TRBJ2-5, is GAGVSQSPRYKVTKRGQDVALRCDPISGHVSLYWYRQALGQGPEFLTYFNYEAQQDKSGLPNDRFSAERPEGSISTLTIQRTEQRDSAMYRCASSLEYGTSGSYQETQYFGPGTRLLVL.

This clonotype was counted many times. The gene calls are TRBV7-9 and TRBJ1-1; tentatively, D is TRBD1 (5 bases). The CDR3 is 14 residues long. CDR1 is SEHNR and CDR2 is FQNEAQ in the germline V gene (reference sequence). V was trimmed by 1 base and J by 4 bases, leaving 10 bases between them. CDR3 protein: CASSLGGAGTEAFF. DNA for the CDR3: TGTGCCAGCAGCTTAGGGGGCGCCGGCACTGAAGCTTTCTTT. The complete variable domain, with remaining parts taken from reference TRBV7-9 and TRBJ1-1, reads DTGVSQNPRHKITKRGQNVTFRCDPISEHNRLYWYRQTLGQGPEFLTYFQNEAQLEKSRLLSDRFSAERPKGSFSTLEIQRTEQGDSAMYLCASSLGGAGTEAFFGQGTRLTVV.

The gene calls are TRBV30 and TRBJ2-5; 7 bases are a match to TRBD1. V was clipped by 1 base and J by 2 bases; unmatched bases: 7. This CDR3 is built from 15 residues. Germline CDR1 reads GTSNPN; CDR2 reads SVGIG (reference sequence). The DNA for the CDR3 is TGTGCCTGGAGTGCCCGGGACAGAATTCAAGAGACCCAGTACTTC. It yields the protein CAWSARDRIQETQYF.

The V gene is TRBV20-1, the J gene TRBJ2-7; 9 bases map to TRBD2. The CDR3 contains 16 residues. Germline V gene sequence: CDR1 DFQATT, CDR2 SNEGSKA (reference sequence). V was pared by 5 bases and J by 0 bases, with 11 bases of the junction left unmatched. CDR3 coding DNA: TGCAGTGCTGACGGAGGTGCGGGGGGGAGCTCCTACGAGCAGTACTTC. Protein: CSADGGAGGSSYEQYF.

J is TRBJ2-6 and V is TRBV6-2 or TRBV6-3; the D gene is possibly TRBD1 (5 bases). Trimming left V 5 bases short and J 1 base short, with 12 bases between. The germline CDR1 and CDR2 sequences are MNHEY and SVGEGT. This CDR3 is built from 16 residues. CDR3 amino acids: CASSTEPGSGANVLTF. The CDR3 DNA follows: TGTGCCAGCAGTACTGAGCCAGGGTCTGGGGCCAACGTCCTGACTTTC.

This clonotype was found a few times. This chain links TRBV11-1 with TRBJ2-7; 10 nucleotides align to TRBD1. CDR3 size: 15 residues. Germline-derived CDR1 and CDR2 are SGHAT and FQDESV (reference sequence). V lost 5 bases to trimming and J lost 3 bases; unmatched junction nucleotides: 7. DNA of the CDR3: TGTGCCAGCAGCGCCCGGGACAGGGGTAACTACGAGCAGTACTTC. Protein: CASSARDRGNYEQYF.

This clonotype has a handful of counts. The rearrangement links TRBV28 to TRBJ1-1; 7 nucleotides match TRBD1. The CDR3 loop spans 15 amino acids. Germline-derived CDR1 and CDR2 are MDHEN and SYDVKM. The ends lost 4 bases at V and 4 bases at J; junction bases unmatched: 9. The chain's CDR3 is CASSSPTGKITEAFF. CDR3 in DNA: TGTGCCAGCAGTTCCCCGACAGGGAAGATCACTGAAGCTTTCTTT.

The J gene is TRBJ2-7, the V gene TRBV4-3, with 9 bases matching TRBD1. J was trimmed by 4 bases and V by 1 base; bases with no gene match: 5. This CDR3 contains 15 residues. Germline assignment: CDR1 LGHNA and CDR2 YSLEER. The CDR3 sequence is CASSQAGTGLYEQYF. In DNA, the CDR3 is TGCGCCAGCAGCCAAGCGGGGACAGGGCTTTACGAGCAGTACTTC.

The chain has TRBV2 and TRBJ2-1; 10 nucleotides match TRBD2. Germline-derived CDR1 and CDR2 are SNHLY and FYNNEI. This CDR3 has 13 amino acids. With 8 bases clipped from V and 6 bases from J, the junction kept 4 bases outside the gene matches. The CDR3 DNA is TGTGCCAGCCGGACTAGCGGAGCCAATGAGCAGTTCTTC. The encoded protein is CASRTSGANEQFF.

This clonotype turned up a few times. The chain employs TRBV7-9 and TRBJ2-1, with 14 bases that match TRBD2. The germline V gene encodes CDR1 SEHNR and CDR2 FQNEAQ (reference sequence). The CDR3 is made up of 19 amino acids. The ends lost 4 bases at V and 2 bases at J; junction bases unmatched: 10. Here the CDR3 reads CASSSTTSGGVTPYNEQFF. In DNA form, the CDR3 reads TGTGCCAGCAGCTCTACGACTAGCGGGGGGGTTACGCCCTACAATGAGCAGTTCTTC.

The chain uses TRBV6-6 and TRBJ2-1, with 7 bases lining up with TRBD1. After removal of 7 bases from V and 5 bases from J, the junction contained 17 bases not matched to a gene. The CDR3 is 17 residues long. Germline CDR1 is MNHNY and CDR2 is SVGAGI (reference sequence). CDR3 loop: CASTPDPGGPRDNEQFF. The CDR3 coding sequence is TGTGCCAGCACCCCCGACCCAGGGGGACCCAGGGACAATGAGCAGTTCTTC.

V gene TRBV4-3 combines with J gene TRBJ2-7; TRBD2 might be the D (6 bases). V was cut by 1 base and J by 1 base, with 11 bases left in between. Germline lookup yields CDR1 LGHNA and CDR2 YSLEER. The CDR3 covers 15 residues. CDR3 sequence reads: CASSQAPGLSYEQYF. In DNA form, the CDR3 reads TGCGCCAGCAGCCAAGCTCCGGGACTTTCCTACGAGCAGTACTTC.

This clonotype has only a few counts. The DNA for the CDR3 is TGTGCCAGCAGAAAATTTGGCAATCAGCCCCAGCATTTT. This codes for CASRKFGNQPQHF. J is TRBJ1-5 and V is TRBV6-1; D is undetermined. The V gene lost 6 bases and the J gene lost 2 bases, with 8 bases spanning the gap. CDR3 length equals 13 residues. Germline V gene data show CDR1 as MNHNS and CDR2 as SASEGT.

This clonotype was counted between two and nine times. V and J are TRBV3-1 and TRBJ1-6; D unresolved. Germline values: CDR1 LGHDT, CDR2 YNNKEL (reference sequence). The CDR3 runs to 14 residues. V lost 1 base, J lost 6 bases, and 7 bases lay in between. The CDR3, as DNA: TGTGCCAGCAGCCAAGTTGGAGGTAATTCACCCCTCCACTTT. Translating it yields CASSQVGGNSPLHF. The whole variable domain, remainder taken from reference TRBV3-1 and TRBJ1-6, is DTAVSQTPKYLVTQMGNDKSIKCEQNLGHDTMYWYKQDSKKFLKIMFSYNNKELIINETVPNRFSPKSPDKAHLNLHINSLELGDSAVYFCASSQVGGNSPLHFGNGTRLTVT.

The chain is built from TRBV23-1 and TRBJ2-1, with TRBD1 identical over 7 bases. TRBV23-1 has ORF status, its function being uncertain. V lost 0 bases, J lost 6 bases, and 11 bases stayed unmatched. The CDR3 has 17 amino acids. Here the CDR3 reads CASSQSRTGSSFNEQFF. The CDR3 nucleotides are TGCGCCAGCAGTCAATCAAGGACAGGTTCTTCATTCAATGAGCAGTTCTTC.

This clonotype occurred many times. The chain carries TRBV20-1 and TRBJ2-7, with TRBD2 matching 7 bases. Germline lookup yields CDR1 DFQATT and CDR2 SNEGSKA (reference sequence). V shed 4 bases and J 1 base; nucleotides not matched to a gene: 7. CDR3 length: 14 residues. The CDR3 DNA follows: TGCAGTGCTACTCAAGCGGGACCGTCCTACGAGCAGTACTTC. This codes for CSATQAGPSYEQYF.

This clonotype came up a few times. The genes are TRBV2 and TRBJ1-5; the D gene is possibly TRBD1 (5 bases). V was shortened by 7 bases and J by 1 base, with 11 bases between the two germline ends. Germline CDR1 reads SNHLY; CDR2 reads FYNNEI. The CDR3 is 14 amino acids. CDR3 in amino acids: CASISGTSNQPQHF. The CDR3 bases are TGTGCCAGCATATCAGGGACGAGCAATCAGCCCCAGCATTTT.

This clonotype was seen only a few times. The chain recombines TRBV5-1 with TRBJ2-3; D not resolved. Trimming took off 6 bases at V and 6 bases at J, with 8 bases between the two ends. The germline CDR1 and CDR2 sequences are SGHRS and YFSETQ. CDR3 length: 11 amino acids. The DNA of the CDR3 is TGCGCCAGCACTGTGGGGGATACGCAGTATTTT. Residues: CASTVGDTQYF.

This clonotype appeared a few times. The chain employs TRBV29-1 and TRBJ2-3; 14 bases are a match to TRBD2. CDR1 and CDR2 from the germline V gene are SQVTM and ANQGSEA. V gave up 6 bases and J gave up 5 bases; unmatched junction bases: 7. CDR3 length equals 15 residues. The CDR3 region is CSVRTSGRSKDTQYF. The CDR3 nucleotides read TGCAGCGTCCGGACTAGCGGGAGGTCGAAAGATACGCAGTATTTT.

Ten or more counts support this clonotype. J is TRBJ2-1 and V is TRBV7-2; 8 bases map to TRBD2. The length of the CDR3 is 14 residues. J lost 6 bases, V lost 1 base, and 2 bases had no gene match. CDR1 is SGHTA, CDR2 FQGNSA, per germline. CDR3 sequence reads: CASSLELAGNEQFF. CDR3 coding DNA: TGTGCCAGCAGCTTAGAGCTAGCGGGCAATGAGCAGTTCTTC.

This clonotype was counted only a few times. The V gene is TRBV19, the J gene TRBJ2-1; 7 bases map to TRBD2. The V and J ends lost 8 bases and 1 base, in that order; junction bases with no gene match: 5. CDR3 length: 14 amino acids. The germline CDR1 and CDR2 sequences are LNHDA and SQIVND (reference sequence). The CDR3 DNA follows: TGTGCCAGTGGTCTAGCGGATTCCTACAATGAGCAGTTCTTC. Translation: CASGLADSYNEQFF.

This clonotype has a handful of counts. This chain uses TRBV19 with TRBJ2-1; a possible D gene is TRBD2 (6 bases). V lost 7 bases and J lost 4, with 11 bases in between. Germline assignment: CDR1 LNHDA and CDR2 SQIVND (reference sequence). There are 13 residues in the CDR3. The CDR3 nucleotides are TGTGCCAGTAATACTGGGGGGTACAATGAGCAGTTCTTC. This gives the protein CASNTGGYNEQFF.